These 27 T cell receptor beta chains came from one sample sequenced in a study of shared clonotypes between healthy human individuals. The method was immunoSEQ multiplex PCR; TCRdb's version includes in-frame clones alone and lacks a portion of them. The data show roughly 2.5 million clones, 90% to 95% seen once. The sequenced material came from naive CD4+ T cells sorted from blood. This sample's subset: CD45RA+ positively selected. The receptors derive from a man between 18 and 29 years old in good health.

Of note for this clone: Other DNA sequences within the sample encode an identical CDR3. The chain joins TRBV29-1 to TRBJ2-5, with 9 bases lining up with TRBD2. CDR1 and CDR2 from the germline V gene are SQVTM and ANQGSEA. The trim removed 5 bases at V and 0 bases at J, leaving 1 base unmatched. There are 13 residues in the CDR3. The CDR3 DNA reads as TGCAGCGTTAGCGGGAGGTACCAAGAGACCCAGTACTTC. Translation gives CSVSGRYQETQYF.

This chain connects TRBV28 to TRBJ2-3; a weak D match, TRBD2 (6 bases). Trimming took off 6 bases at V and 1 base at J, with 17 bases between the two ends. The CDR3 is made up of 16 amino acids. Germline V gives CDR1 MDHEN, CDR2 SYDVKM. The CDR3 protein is CASSDLGGVRTDTQYF. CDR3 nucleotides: TGTGCCAGCAGCGACTTAGGCGGGGTTCGCACAGATACGCAGTATTTT.

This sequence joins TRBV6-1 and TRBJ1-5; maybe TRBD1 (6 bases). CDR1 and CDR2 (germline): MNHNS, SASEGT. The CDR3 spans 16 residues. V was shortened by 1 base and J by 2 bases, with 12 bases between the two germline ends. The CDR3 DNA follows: TGTGCCAGCAGTGAAGTCACAGGGCTGGGCAATCAGCCCCAGCATTTT. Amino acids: CASSEVTGLGNQPQHF.

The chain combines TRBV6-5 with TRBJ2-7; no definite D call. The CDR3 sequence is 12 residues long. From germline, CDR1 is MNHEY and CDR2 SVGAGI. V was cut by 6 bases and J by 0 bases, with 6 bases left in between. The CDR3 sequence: CASRTVSYEQYF. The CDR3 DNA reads TGTGCCAGCAGAACGGTCTCCTACGAGCAGTACTTC.

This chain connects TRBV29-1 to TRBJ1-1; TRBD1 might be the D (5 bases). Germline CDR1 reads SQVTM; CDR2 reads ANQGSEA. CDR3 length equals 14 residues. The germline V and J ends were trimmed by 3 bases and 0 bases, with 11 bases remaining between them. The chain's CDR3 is CSVDVGRVNTEAFF. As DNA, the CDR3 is TGCAGCGTTGATGTAGGCAGGGTGAACACTGAAGCTTTCTTT.

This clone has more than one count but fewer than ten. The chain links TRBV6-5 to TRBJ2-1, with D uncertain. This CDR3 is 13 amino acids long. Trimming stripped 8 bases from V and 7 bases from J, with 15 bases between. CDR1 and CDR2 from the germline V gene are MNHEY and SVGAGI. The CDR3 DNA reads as TGTGCCAGCGAATCCTACCTCACAAATGAGCAGTTCTTC. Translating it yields CASESYLTNEQFF.

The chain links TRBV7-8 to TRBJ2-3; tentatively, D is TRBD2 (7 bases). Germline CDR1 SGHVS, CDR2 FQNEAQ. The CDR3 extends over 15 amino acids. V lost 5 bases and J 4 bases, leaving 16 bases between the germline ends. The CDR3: CASSGFGGLADTQYF. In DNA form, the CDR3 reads TGTGCCAGCAGCGGCTTCGGGGGGCTGGCAGATACGCAGTATTTT. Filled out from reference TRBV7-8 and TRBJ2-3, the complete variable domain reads GAGVSQSPRYKVAKRGQDVALRCDPISGHVSLFWYQQALGQGPEFLTYFQNEAQLDKSGLPSDRFFAERPEGSVSTLKIQRTQQEDSAVYLCASSGFGGLADTQYFGPGTRLTVL.

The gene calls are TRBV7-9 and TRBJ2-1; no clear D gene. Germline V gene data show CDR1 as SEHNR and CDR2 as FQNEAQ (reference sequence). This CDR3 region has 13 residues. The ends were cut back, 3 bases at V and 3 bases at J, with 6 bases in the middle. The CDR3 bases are TGTGCCAGCAGCTTCGGAGTCTACAATGAGCAGTTCTTC. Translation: CASSFGVYNEQFF.

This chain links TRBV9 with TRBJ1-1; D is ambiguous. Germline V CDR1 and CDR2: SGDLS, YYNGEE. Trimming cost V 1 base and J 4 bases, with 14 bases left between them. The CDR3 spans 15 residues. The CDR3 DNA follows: TGTGCCAGCAGCGTAAATCACCATGGAGTCACTGAAGCTTTCTTT. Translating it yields CASSVNHHGVTEAFF.

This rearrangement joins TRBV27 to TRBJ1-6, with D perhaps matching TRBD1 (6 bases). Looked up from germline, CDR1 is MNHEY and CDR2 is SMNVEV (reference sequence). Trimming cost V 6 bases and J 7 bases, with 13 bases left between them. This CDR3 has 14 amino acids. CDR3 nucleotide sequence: TGTGCCAGCAGATCGGACAGAAAGAATTCACCCCTCCACTTT. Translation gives CASRSDRKNSPLHF.

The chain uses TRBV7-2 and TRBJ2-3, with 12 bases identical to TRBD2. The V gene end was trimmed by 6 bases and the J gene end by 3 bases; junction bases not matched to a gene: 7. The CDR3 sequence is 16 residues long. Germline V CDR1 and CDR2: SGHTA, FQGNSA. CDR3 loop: CASSMASGGGTDTQYF. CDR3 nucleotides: TGTGCCAGCAGTATGGCTAGCGGGGGGGGAACAGATACGCAGTATTTT.

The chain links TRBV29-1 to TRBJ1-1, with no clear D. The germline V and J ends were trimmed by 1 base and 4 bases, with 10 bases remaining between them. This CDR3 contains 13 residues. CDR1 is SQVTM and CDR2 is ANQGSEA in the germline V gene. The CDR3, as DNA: TGCAGCGTTGAAGGGCTCATTGGCACTGAAGCTTTCTTT. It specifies CSVEGLIGTEAFF.

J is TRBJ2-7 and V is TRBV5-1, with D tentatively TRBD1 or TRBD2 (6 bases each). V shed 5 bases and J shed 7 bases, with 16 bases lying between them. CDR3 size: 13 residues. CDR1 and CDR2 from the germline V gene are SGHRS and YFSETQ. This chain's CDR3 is CASRYGGGQEQYF. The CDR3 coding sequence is TGCGCCAGCAGGTACGGTGGGGGGCAAGAGCAGTACTTC.

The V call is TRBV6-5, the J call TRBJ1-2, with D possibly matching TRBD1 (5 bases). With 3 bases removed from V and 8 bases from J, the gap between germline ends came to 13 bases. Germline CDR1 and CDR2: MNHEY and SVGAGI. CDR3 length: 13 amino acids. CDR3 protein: CASSYIGAGGYTF. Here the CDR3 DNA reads TGTGCCAGCAGTTATATAGGGGCGGGCGGCTACACCTTC.

CDR3 region: CASSWMTEGHTEAFF. Written as DNA, the CDR3 is TGTGCCAGCAGTTGGATGACTGAGGGGCACACTGAAGCTTTCTTT. The chain has TRBV6-6 and TRBJ1-1; D might be TRBD1 (5 bases). CDR1 is MNHNY and CDR2 is SVGAGI in the germline V gene (reference sequence). The CDR3 extends over 15 amino acids. The germline V and J ends were trimmed by 4 bases and 3 bases, with 15 bases remaining between them.

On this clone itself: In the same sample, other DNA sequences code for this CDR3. For the CDR3, the DNA is TGTGCCAGCAGCTCGCGGACAGCCTACGAGCAGTACTTC. It encodes CASSSRTAYEQYF. The chain has TRBV7-2 and TRBJ2-7, with D possibly TRBD1 on 6 matching bases. The germline CDR1 and CDR2 sequences are SGHTA and FQGNSA. The CDR3 contains 13 residues. With 4 bases removed from V and 2 bases from J, the gap between germline ends came to 9 bases.

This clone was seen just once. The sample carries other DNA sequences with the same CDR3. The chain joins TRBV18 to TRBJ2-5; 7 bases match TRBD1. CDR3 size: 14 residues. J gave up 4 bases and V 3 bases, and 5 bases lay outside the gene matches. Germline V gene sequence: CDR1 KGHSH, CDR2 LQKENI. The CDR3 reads CASSPTGVGETQYF. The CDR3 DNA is TGTGCCAGCTCACCCACAGGGGTGGGAGAGACCCAGTACTTC.

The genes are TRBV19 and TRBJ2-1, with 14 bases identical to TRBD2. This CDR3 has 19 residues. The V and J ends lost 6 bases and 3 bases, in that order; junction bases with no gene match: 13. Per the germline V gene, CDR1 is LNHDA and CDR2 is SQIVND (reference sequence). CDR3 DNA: TGTGCCAGTAGCATTGGACTAGCGGGAGGATTTAGGGACTACAATGAGCAGTTCTTC. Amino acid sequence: CASSIGLAGGFRDYNEQFF.

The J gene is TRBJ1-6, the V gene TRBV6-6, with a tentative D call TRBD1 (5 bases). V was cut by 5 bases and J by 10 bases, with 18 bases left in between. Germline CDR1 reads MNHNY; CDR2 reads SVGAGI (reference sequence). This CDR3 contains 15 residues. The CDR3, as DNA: TGTGCCAGCAGTGGGTCCAAAGGGGAAATATCACCCCTCCACTTT. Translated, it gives CASSGSKGEISPLHF.

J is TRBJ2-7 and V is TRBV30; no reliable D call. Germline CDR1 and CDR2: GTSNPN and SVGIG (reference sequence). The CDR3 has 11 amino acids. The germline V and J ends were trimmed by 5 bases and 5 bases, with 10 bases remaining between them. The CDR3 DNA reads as TGTGCCTGGCGTTTTGAGCACGAGCAGTACTTC. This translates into CAWRFEHEQYF.

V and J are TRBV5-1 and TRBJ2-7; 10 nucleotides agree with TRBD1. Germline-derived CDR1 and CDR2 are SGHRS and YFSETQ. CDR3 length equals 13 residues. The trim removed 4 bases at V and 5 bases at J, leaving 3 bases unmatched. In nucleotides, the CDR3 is TGCGCCAGCAGCGCCGGGACAGGGGACGAGCAGTACTTC. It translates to CASSAGTGDEQYF.

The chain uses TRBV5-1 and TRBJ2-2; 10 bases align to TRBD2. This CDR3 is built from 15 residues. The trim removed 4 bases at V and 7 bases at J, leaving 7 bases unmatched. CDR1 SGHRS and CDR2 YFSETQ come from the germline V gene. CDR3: CASSQAGGPSGELFF. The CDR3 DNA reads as TGCGCCAGCAGCCAAGCGGGAGGGCCGAGCGGGGAGCTGTTTTTT.

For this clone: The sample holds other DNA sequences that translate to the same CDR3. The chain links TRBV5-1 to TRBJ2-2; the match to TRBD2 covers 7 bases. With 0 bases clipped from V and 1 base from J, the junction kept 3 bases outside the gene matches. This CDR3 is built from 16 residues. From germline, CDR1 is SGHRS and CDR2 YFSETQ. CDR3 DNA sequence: TGCGCCAGCAGCTTGGGCGCTAGCGGGAACACCGGGGAGCTGTTTTTT. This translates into CASSLGASGNTGELFF. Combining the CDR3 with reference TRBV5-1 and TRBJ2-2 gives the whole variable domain KAGVTQTPRYLIKTRGQQVTLSCSPISGHRSVSWYQQTPGQGLQFLFEYFSETQRNKGNFPGRFSGRQFSNSRSEMNVSTLELGDSALYLCASSLGASGNTGELFFGEGSRLTVL.

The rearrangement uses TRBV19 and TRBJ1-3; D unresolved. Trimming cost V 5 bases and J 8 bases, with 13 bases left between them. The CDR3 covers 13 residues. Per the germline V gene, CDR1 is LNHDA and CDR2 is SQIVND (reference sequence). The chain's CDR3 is CASSPQNFDTIYF. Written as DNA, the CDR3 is TGTGCCAGTAGTCCGCAAAATTTCGACACCATATATTTT.

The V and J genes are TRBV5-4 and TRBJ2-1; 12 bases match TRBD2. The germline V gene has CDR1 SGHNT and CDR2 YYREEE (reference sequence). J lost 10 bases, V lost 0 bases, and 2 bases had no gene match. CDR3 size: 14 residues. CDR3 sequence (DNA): TGTGCCAGCAGCTTGGCGGGGACTAGCGGGGAGCAGTTCTTC. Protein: CASSLAGTSGEQFF. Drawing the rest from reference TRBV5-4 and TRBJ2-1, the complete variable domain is ETGVTQSPTHLIKTRGQQVTLRCSSQSGHNTVSWYQQALGQGPQFIFQYYREEENGRGNFPPRFSGLQFPNYSSELNVNALELDDSALYLCASSLAGTSGEQFFGPGTRLTVL.

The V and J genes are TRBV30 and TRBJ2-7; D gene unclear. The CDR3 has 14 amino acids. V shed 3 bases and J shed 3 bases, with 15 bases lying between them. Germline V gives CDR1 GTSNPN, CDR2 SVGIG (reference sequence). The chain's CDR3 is CAWRFGDRIYEQYF. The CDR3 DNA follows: TGTGCCTGGAGGTTCGGAGACCGAATCTACGAGCAGTACTTC.

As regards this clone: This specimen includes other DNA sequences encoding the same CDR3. The chain's CDR3 is CASSVDPNYGYTF. In DNA form, the CDR3 reads TGTGCCAGCAGCGTAGATCCTAACTATGGCTACACCTTC. The chain uses TRBV9 and TRBJ1-2; D not certain. Germline V gene data show CDR1 as SGDLS and CDR2 as YYNGEE. This CDR3 has 13 residues. Trimming removed 0 bases at V and 0 bases at J, with 3 bases between.